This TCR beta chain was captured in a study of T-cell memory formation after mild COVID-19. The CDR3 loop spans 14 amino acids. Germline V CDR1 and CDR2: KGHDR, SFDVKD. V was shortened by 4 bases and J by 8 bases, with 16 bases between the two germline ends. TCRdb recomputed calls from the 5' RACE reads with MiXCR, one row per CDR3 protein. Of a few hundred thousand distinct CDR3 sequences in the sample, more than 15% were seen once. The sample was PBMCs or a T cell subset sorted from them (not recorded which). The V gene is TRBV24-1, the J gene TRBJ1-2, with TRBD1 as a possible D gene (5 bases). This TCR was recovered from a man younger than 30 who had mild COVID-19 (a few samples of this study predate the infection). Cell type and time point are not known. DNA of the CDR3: TGTGCCACCAGTGACCCGGGGAGGGGTTACGGCTACACCTTC. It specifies CATSDPGRGYGYTF.